Presented here are 29 T cell receptor beta chains from one specimen sequenced in a study of cytomegalovirus exposure and HLA in healthy donors. The study ran its PCR with 60 Vbeta and 13 Jbeta primers. Profiling relied on immunoSEQ multiplex PCR, and the TCRdb table lists in-frame clones only, not all of them. The data contain around 63,000 clones, 70% to 85% of them seen just once; the ten biggest clones take up less than 3%. The specimen was PBMCs. The source is a young woman in good health and CMV-seronegative.

The chain uses TRBV6-5 and TRBJ1-5, with a weak D call TRBD1 (5 bases). Between the trimmed V and J ends, which lost 6 bases and 11 bases, there was a span of 11 bases. Germline CDR1 and CDR2: MNHEY and SVGAGI. The CDR3 runs to 11 residues. CDR3 coding DNA: TGTGCCAGCAGCGATGGGGGGTCCCAGCATTTT. It codes for CASSDGGSQHF.

The V and J genes are TRBV19 and TRBJ2-1, with 8 bases identical to TRBD2. With V trimmed by 0 bases and J by 10 bases, 11 bases remained unmatched. CDR1 is LNHDA and CDR2 is SQIVND in the germline V gene (reference sequence). The CDR3 sequence is 16 residues long. In nucleotides, the CDR3 is TGTGCCAGTAGTATAGAGGGGACTAGGCCCTCTGGGGAGCAGTTCTTC. Its translation is CASSIEGTRPSGEQFF.

V gene TRBV28 combines with J gene TRBJ1-3, with D possibly TRBD1 on 5 matching bases. Looked up from germline, CDR1 is MDHEN and CDR2 is SYDVKM. The CDR3 extends over 16 amino acids. Trimming took off 4 bases at V and 2 bases at J, with 15 bases between the two ends. CDR3 bases: TGTGCCAGCAGTTCTCAACAACAGGAAACTGGAAACACCATATATTTT. Its translation: CASSSQQQETGNTIYF.

The chain is built from TRBV30 and TRBJ2-1, with D possibly TRBD2 on 6 matching bases. V was clipped by 2 bases and J by 2 bases, with 10 bases between them. The CDR3 runs 14 residues. From germline, CDR1 is GTSNPN and CDR2 SVGIG (reference sequence). The CDR3 bases are TGTGCCTGGAGTCGGCCGGGGGCCTACAATGAGCAGTTCTTC. Protein: CAWSRPGAYNEQFF.

The chain employs TRBV9 and TRBJ1-4, with D possibly TRBD1 on 5 matching bases. CDR3 length equals 14 residues. The germline V and J ends were trimmed by 3 bases and 7 bases, with 13 bases remaining between them. Germline CDR1 is SGDLS and CDR2 is YYNGEE. The CDR3 region is CASSAGGAGEKLFF. In DNA form, the CDR3 reads TGTGCCAGCAGCGCGGGAGGGGCTGGTGAAAAACTGTTTTTT.

The genes are TRBV6-1 and TRBJ2-7, with TRBD1 identical over 9 bases. This CDR3 is built from 15 residues. The V and J ends lost 4 bases and 5 bases, in that order; junction bases with no gene match: 9. CDR1 and CDR2 from the germline V gene are MNHNS and SASEGT. CDR3 DNA: TGTGCCAGCAGTGCAACCGGGACAGGGATCCACGAGCAGTACGTC. Protein sequence: CASSATGTGIHEQYV.

This clone was picked up a small number of times. The chain uses TRBV11-1 and TRBJ1-1; D remains unclear. With 3 bases removed from V and 6 bases from J, the gap between germline ends came to 20 bases. CDR3 length equals 16 residues. Per the germline V gene, CDR1 is SGHAT and CDR2 is FQDESV (reference sequence). The CDR3 DNA sequence: TGTGCCAGCAGCTTTCTGCCAGGCCCCTTGGGCTCTGAAGCTTTCTTT. This translates into CASSFLPGPLGSEAFF.

The chain links TRBV9 to TRBJ2-3, with a tentative D call TRBD2 (6 bases). Germline CDR1 is SGDLS and CDR2 is YYNGEE. This CDR3 spans 15 amino acids. V lost 2 bases to trimming and J lost 7 bases, with 17 bases between them. The CDR3 here is CASSVTQRAEYTQYF. CDR3 nucleotide sequence: TGTGCCAGCAGCGTGACCCAGCGGGCAGAGTATACGCAGTATTTT.

This chain connects TRBV7-9 to TRBJ1-2; the D is unclear. The CDR3 loop spans 16 amino acids. Germline V gene sequence: CDR1 SEHNR, CDR2 FQNEAQ (reference sequence). The V and J ends lost 5 bases and 5 bases respectively, with 21 bases between them. The CDR3 region has the DNA TGTGCCAGCAGCCCCCGTGCGGGCCCCAGTTGGTATGGCTACACCTTC. Encoded protein: CASSPRAGPSWYGYTF.

This clone was counted a single time. This chain joins TRBV18 and TRBJ1-1, with D maybe TRBD1 (5 bases). Trimming took 5 bases from V and 1 from J, leaving 14 bases between them. The CDR3 runs to 15 residues. The V gene's germline CDR1 is KGHSH and CDR2 LQKENI. DNA for the CDR3: TGTGCCAGCTCAGCTTTGGGAAGGGGGAACACTGAAGCTTTCTTT. Its protein product is CASSALGRGNTEAFF.

This chain uses TRBV29-1 with TRBJ2-7, with 8 bases matching TRBD1. The CDR3 extends over 17 amino acids. After removal of 4 bases from V and 5 bases from J, the junction contained 19 bases not matched to a gene. CDR1 SQVTM and CDR2 ANQGSEA come from the germline V gene. The CDR3 region has the DNA TGCAGCGTTGGGGGGGCCAGGACAGGGACAAGTGAGGACGAGCAGTACTTC. Translating it yields CSVGGARTGTSEDEQYF.

Concerning this clone itself: Germline is not matched at one junction end, which may reflect a read error. V is TRBV5-8 and J is TRBJ2-2; perhaps TRBD1 as D (6 bases). The CDR3 is made up of 14 amino acids. Per germline, CDR1 SGHTS and CDR2 YDEGEE. The CDR3 region is CASSLDSGLGELFF. CDR3 sequence (DNA): TGTGCCAGCAGTTTGGACAGCGGACTGGGGGAGCTGTTTTTT.

In this sample, this clone turned up once. The chain links TRBV18 to TRBJ1-3, with D maybe TRBD1 (5 bases). The V and J ends lost 6 bases and 2 bases respectively, with 11 bases between them. Germline V gene lookup returns CDR1 KGHSH and CDR2 LQKENI. This CDR3 comprises 14 residues. The CDR3 protein is CASSRGTAGNTIYF. DNA of the CDR3: TGTGCCAGCTCCCGGGGGACGGCTGGAAACACCATATATTTT.

This clone occurred a few times. The chain uses TRBV20-1 and TRBJ1-2; D is perhaps TRBD1 (5 bases). The CDR3 is 10 residues long. Per germline, CDR1 DFQATT and CDR2 SNEGSKA (reference sequence). V was shortened by 7 bases and J by 4 bases, with 7 bases between the two germline ends. CDR3 nucleotides: TGCAGTGTCGGGGGCTATGGCTACACCTTC. This encodes CSVGGYGYTF.

The chain joins TRBV27 to TRBJ1-2; TRBD1 matches at 10 bases. Unmatched junction bases numbered 11, after V lost 8 bases and J lost 8 bases. The CDR3 is made up of 14 amino acids. Germline assignment: CDR1 MNHEY and CDR2 SMNVEV (reference sequence). The CDR3 nucleotides read TGTGCCAGCCGTTCCGGGACAGGGGATCGGGGCTACACCTTC. This gives the protein CASRSGTGDRGYTF.

V gene TRBV5-6 combines with J gene TRBJ2-1; D gene unclear. The CDR3 loop spans 11 amino acids. CDR1 is SGHDT and CDR2 is YYEEEE in the germline V gene. Between the trimmed V and J ends, which lost 3 bases and 5 bases, there was a span of 3 bases. This CDR3 reads CASSYNNEQFF. CDR3 DNA sequence: TGTGCCAGCAGCTACAACAATGAGCAGTTCTTC.

This clone was observed once. V gene TRBV9 combines with J gene TRBJ2-1; 10 nucleotides match TRBD2. Germline V gene lookup returns CDR1 SGDLS and CDR2 YYNGEE. This CDR3 has 16 amino acids. The ends lost 3 bases at V and 6 bases at J; junction bases unmatched: 9. The CDR3 spells CASSAPGLAEINEQFF. CDR3 DNA sequence: TGTGCCAGCAGCGCACCAGGACTAGCGGAGATCAATGAGCAGTTCTTC.

The J gene is TRBJ1-1, the V gene TRBV25-1, with 9 bases that match TRBD1. V was clipped by 8 bases and J by 13 bases; unmatched bases: 14. CDR3 length: 13 residues. The germline CDR1 and CDR2 sequences are MGHDK and SYGVNS. The CDR3 loop is CASVLTGQGIFFF. The CDR3 bases are TGTGCCAGCGTCCTTACGGGACAGGGTATATTTTTCTTT. Variable domain in full (rest from reference TRBV25-1 and TRBJ1-1): EADIYQTPRYLVIGTGKKITLECSQTMGHDKMYWYQQDPGMELHLIHYSYGVNSTEKGDLSSESTVSRIRTEHFPLTLESARPSHTSQYLCASVLTGQGIFFFGQGTRLTVV.

This clone is labeled as large. V usage is TRBV7-9 and J usage is TRBJ1-1, with 9 bases identical to TRBD1. CDR1 and CDR2 (germline): SEHNR, FQNEAQ (reference sequence). This CDR3 contains 17 residues. V was pared by 5 bases and J by 4 bases, with 14 bases of the junction left unmatched. CDR3 region: CASSPSTGGQGSTEAFF. The CDR3 DNA reads as TGTGCCAGCAGCCCGTCGACAGGGGGGCAGGGTTCCACTGAAGCTTTCTTT.

The gene calls are TRBV10-2 and TRBJ1-2, with TRBD1 matching 9 bases. Germline CDR1 WSHSY, CDR2 SAAADI. V was pared by 6 bases and J by 4 bases, with 3 bases of the junction left unmatched. The CDR3 runs to 13 residues. The DNA of the CDR3 is TGCGCCAGCAGCCTACAGGGGGCCTATGGCTACACCTTC. The encoded protein is CASSLQGAYGYTF.

The chain uses TRBV27 and TRBJ2-7; 9 bases fit TRBD2. The germline V gene encodes CDR1 MNHEY and CDR2 SMNVEV (reference sequence). The CDR3 runs to 16 residues. After removal of 4 bases from V and 4 bases from J, the junction contained 11 bases not matched to a gene. This CDR3 reads CASSYLSGGPIYEQYF. CDR3 nucleotides: TGTGCCAGCAGTTATCTTAGCGGGGGTCCGATTTACGAGCAGTACTTC.

The chain joins TRBV12-2 to TRBJ1-1; the DNA was not compared with TRBD1, the D call given in the table. TRBV12-2 corresponds to a pseudogene. The CDR3 sequence is 16 residues long. CDR3 protein: CASRPQAGPYNTEAFF. The CDR3 DNA is TGTGCAAGTCGCCCCCAGGCAGGGCCCTACAACACTGAAGCTTTCTTT.

This clone was picked up one time. Written as DNA, the CDR3 is TGCGCCAGCAGCCAAGAACTAGCGGGGATCACAGATACGCAGTATTTT. It encodes CASSQELAGITDTQYF. The V call is TRBV4-3, the J call TRBJ2-3, with 10 bases fitting TRBD2. CDR3 length: 16 residues. The V gene end was trimmed by 0 bases and the J gene end by 2 bases; junction bases not matched to a gene: 2. Germline values: CDR1 LGHNA, CDR2 YSLEER.

The chain combines TRBV5-1 with TRBJ2-1, with TRBD2 matching over 9 bases. The CDR3 consists of 23 residues. After removal of 1 base from V and 1 base from J, the junction contained 24 bases not matched to a gene. Germline CDR1 is SGHRS and CDR2 is YFSETQ. The CDR3 loop reads CASSLLVRTGWLAGIGSYNEQFF. CDR3 nucleotide sequence: TGCGCCAGCAGCTTGTTGGTGCGAACGGGATGGCTAGCGGGAATCGGGTCCTACAATGAGCAGTTCTTC.

The gene calls are TRBV11-3 and TRBJ2-1; TRBD2 matches at 14 bases. The CDR3 sequence is 16 residues long. CDR1 SGHNT and CDR2 YENEEA come from the germline V gene. V gave up 5 bases and J gave up 8 bases; unmatched junction bases: 8. DNA for the CDR3: TGTGCCAGCAGCAGCCGACTAGCGGGAGGGCCACATGAGCAGTTCTTC. Translated, it gives CASSSRLAGGPHEQFF.

This clone has only one observation. The CDR3 nucleotides read TGTGCCAGCAGCACCCAACAGGGCAGCTCCTACGAGCAGTACTTC. It specifies CASSTQQGSSYEQYF. The V gene is TRBV7-2, the J gene TRBJ2-7; perhaps TRBD1 as D (6 bases). V lost 5 bases, J lost 0 bases, and 14 bases lay in between. Germline V gene data show CDR1 as SGHTA and CDR2 as FQGNSA. The CDR3 contains 15 residues.

V usage is TRBV29-1 and J usage is TRBJ1-2; D remains unclear. V was pared by 4 bases and J by 3 bases, with 15 bases between. Germline V gives CDR1 SQVTM, CDR2 ANQGSEA. The CDR3 contains 14 residues. CDR3 region: CSVGVPFGHYGYTF. CDR3 DNA: TGCAGCGTTGGCGTACCGTTCGGTCACTATGGCTACACCTTC.

The V call is TRBV5-1, the J call TRBJ2-1, with 8 bases matching TRBD2. This CDR3 comprises 16 residues. The V gene end was trimmed by 2 bases and the J gene end by 10 bases; junction bases not matched to a gene: 14. The germline CDR1 and CDR2 sequences are SGHRS and YFSETQ. In DNA, the CDR3 is TGCGCCAGCAGCTTCATATCGGCGGGGGGAATTGGGGAGCAGTTCTTC. Its translation: CASSFISAGGIGEQFF. The complete variable domain, with remaining parts taken from reference TRBV5-1 and TRBJ2-1, reads KAGVTQTPRYLIKTRGQQVTLSCSPISGHRSVSWYQQTPGQGLQFLFEYFSETQRNKGNFPGRFSGRQFSNSRSEMNVSTLELGDSALYLCASSFISAGGIGEQFFGPGTRLTVL.

The rearrangement joins TRBV5-1 to TRBJ1-1; perhaps TRBD1 as D (6 bases). V was pared by 2 bases and J by 3 bases, with 11 bases between. Germline V gene data show CDR1 as SGHRS and CDR2 as YFSETQ. The CDR3 covers 14 residues. CDR3 bases: TGCGCCAGCAGCTTAACAGGGTCGGACACTGAAGCTTTCTTT. Its translation is CASSLTGSDTEAFF.